The rows below give T cell receptor beta chains drawn from one sample of a study of blood T cells in healthy people across ages. TCRdb re-derived calls from the 5' RACE reads in MiXCR, one entry per CDR3 protein. The sample has about 1.4 million distinct CDR3 sequences; approximately 63% are singletons. The sequenced sample consisted of blood. The origin of the receptors is a man between 18 and 29 years old in good health. Both conserved end residues are trimmed from each CDR3. A D gene is named only where the DNA matches it firmly. Clone size, where shown, is once, few, many, or a class for clones that have expanded.

v_call,j_call,clone_size,d_call,cdr3_aa
TRBV18,TRBJ2-1,-,-,ASSGYPGIDNEQF
TRBV5-1,TRBJ1-2,-,-,ASSLSPDNYGYT
TRBV20-1,TRBJ2-5,-,-,SGSEGTQY
TRBV21-1,TRBJ2-7,-,-,ASSTQTSTPGQGGLGLGEQY
TRBV2,TRBJ1-6,few,-,ASGGLPLH
TRBV5-1,TRBJ2-5,-,-,ASSSVFPEETQY
TRBV12-3/TRBV12-4,TRBJ2-1,few,TRBD2,ASRPGLAGSSYNEQF
TRBV18,TRBJ2-1,-,TRBD2,ASSPPGLPANEQF
TRBV7-2,TRBJ2-5,-,-,ASSFLGDQETQY
TRBV20-1,TRBJ2-4,-,-,SARDRGVQY
TRBV20-1,TRBJ2-2,once,-,SASLLGPTGELF
TRBV5-1,TRBJ1-1,-,-,ASSEGQTSEAF
TRBV19,TRBJ1-2,-,-,ASMGTNYGYT
TRBV4-1,TRBJ2-7,once,TRBD1,ASSPINPGQGAREQY
TRBV6-1,TRBJ2-5,-,-,ASRASPWTARQETQY
TRBV6-6,-,-,-,AATFDPNNEQY
TRBV7-9,TRBJ1-2,once,-,ASSSQDDVDGYT
TRBV6-1,TRBJ1-1,-,-,ASSSGFMGGEAF
TRBV11-2,TRBJ2-1,-,TRBD1,ASSTRDSYNEQF
TRBV7-2,-,-,TRBD1,ASSFEDRGYEQY
TRBV20-1,TRBJ1-3,-,-,SARVPRISGNTIY
TRBV29-1,TRBJ1-1,-,-,SVEEGIRTEAF
TRBV29-1,TRBJ2-1,few,-,SGTGQNFNEQF
TRBV2,TRBJ2-2,few,-,ASSGRNQDGELF
TRBV4-1,TRBJ2-7,-,-,ASSHVASGSYEQY
TRBV3-1,TRBJ2-3,-,-,ASSQAQGSDTQY
TRBV6-1,TRBJ2-3,few,TRBD1,ASSDTGTGSDTQY
TRBV6-2/TRBV6-3,TRBJ2-5,-,TRBD1,ACDRGNQETQY
TRBV7-2,TRBJ2-7,-,-,ASSTPTLPYEQY
TRBV7-9,TRBJ2-7,-,TRBD1,ASSFEGGVSY
TRBV27,TRBJ2-7,few,TRBD2,ASSLLTSGVSYEQY
TRBV20-1,TRBJ2-3,once,-,SAPRSNRDYSLRDTQY
TRBV3-1,TRBJ2-1,-,-,ASSQDGNNYNEQF
TRBV7-2,TRBJ2-7,-,TRBD2,ASSPEPGGYEQY
TRBV6-2/TRBV6-3,-,-,-,PSSYSRPASYEQY
TRBV29-1,TRBJ2-6,-,-,SVVGVQGSGANVLT
TRBV6-2/TRBV6-3,-,-,-,ASRIRDTSHEQY
TRBV10-3,TRBJ1-1,many,TRBD1,AISRTGLNTEAF
TRBV7-2,TRBJ2-5,once,-,ASSPLGLTYETQY
TRBV6-5,TRBJ2-6,-,-,ASSYLTGSDGANVLT
TRBV18,TRBJ1-1,-,-,ASSPPGWDTEAF
TRBV6-6,TRBJ2-3,-,-,ASSYEADSSSDTQY
TRBV12-3/TRBV12-4,TRBJ2-3,-,-,ASFLQESTDTQY
TRBV12-3/TRBV12-4,TRBJ1-2,-,-,ASSRQEVGGYT
TRBV5-1,-,-,TRBD2,ASRGGRMGEQY
TRBV16,TRBJ1-5,-,-,ASSHGGDQPQH
TRBV4-3,TRBJ2-7,-,-,ASSQAFQGPQQY
TRBV11-2,TRBJ2-1,-,TRBD2,ASSLESLAGGGSYNEQF
TRBV27,TRBJ2-3,-,-,ASSDGVGTDTQY
TRBV6-1,TRBJ2-7,-,-,ASSMRGGGYEQY